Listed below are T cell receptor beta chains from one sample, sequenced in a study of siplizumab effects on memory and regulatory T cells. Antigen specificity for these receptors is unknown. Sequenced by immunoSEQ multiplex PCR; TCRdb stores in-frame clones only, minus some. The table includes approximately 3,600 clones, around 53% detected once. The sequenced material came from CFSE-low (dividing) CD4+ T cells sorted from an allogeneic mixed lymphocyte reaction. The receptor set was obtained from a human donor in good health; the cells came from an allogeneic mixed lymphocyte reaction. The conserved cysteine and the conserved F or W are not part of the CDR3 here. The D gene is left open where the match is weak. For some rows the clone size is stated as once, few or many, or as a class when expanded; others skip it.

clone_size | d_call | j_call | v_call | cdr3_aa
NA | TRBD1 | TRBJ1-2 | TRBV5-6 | ASSLDRGGLMSNYGYT
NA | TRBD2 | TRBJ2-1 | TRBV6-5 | ASTSGTSDYNEQF
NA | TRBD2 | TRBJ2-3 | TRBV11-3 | ASSLVSGGATDTQY
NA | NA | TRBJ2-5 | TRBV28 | ASRESLGQETQY
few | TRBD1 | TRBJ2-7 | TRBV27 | ASSPGTGIYEQY
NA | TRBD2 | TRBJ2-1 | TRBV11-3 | ASSLRLASYNEQF
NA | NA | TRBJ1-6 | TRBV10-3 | AIAGGNSPLH
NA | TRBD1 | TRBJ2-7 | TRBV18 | ASSPSRQGYEQY
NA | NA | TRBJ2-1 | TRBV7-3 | ASAEGFYNEQF
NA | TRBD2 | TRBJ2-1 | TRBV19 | ASSTERGRSYNEQF
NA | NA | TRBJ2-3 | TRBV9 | ASSVLSQGTDTQY
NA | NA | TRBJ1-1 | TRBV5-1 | ASSLVLGTEAF
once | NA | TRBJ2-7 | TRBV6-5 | ASSYAYEQY
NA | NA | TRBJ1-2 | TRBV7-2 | ASSQPDRRYGYT
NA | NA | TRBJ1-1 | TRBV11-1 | ASSLADSRLNTEAF
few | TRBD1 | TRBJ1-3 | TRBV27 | ASSLRGTAGNTIY
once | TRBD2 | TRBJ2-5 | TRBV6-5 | ASSYSGASGSETQY
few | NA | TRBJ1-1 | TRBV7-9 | ASSLLQNTEAF
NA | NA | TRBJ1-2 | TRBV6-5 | ASSYLTENYGYT
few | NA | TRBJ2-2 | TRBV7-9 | ASSRRQAGELF
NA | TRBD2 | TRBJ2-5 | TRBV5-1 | ASSTSGGRGETQY
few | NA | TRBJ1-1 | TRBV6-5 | ASSPTVMNTEAF
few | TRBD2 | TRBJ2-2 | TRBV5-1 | ASSLGAGSGGPTGELF
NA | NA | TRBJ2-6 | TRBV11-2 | ASSPQYSGANVLT
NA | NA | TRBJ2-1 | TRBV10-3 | AILGSTDNEQF
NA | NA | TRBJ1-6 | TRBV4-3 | ASSHPAEPRSPLH
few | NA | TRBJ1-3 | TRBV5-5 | ASSFEFGNTIY
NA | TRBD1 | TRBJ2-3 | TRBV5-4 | ASSPGQGVPLSTDTQY
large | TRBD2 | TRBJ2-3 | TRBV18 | ASSPGTRGAADTQY
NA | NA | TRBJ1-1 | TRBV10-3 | ASHPSAESNTEAF
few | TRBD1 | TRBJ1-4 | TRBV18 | ASRQGADEKLF
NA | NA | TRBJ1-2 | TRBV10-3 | AISEGEYSSYT
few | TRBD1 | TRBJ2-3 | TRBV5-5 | ASSNRQGAAGTDTQY
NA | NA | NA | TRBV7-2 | ASSLSAASYEQY
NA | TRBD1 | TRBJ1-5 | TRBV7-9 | ASSLGTGRNQPQH
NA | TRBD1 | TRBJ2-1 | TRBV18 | ASSRDRDYNEQF
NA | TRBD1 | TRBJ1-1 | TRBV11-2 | ASSWAQGIEAF
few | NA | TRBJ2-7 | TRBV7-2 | ASSLVGPGAYEQY
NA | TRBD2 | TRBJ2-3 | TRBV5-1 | ASSWAGGAIADTQY
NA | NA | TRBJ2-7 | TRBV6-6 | ASSLGRTYEQY
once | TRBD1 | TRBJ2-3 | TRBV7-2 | ASSQYLSRQGSTDTQY
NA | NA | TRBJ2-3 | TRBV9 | ASSVDSTDTQY
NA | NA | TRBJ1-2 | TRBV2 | ASSAGFGYGYT
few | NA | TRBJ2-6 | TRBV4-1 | ASSQGVSGANVLT
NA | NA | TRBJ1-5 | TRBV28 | ASLQSNQPQH
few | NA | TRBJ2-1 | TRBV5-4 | ASSPGTPYNEQF
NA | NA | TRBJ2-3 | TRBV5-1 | ASRTGVTDTQY
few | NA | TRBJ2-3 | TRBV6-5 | ASSRVDTDTQY